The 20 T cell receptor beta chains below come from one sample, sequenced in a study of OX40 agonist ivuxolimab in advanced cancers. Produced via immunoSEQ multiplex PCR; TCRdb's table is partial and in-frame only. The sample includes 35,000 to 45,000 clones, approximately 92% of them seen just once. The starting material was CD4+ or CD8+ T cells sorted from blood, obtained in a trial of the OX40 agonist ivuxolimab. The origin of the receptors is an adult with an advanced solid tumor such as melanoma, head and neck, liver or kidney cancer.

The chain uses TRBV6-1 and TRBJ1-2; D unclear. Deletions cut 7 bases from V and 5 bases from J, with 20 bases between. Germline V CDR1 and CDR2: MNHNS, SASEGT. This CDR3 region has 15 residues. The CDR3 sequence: CASTKRYSSDYGYTF. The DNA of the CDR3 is TGTGCCAGCACTAAAAGGTACAGCTCGGATTATGGCTACACCTTC.

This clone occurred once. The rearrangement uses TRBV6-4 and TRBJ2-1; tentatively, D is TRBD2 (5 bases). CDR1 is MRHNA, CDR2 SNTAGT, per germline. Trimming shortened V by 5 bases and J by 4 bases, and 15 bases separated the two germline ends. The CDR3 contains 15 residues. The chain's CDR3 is CASSPGVGRYNEQFF. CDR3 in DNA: TGTGCCAGCAGTCCCGGGGTAGGAAGGTACAATGAGCAGTTCTTC.

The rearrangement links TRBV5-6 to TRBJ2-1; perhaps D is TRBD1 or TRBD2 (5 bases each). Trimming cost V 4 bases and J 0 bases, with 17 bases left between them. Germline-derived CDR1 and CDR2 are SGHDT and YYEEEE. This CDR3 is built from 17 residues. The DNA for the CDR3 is TGTGCCAGCAGCATCCGGGACGCCCAAAGCTCCTACAATGAGCAGTTCTTC. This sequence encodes CASSIRDAQSSYNEQFF.

Here the CDR3 DNA reads TGTGCCAGCAGCTGGGGACAGGGAAGCGGTTCACCCCTCCACTTT. This translates into CASSWGQGSGSPLHF. The chain carries TRBV6-1 and TRBJ1-6; 9 bases line up with TRBD1. V trimming: 6 bases; J trimming: 9 bases; junction bases outside the gene matches: 9. CDR1 and CDR2 from the germline V gene are MNHNS and SASEGT. This CDR3 is 15 amino acids long.

CDR3 sequence (DNA): TGTGCCAGCAGTTCGCTAGCGGCTGGGGCCAACGTCCTGACTTTC. This translates into CASSSLAAGANVLTF. The chain uses TRBV27 and TRBJ2-6, with 7 bases fitting TRBD2. Looked up from germline, CDR1 is MNHEY and CDR2 is SMNVEV (reference sequence). The junction had 2 bases not matched to a gene; V was cut back by 4 bases and J by 2 bases. The CDR3 covers 15 residues.

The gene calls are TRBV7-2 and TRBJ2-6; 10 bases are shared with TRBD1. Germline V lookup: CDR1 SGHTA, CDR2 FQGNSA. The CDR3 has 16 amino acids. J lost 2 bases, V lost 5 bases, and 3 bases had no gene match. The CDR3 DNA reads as TGTGCCAGCAGCCGAGGACAGGGGGCTGGGGCCAACGTCCTGACTTTC. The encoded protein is CASSRGQGAGANVLTF.

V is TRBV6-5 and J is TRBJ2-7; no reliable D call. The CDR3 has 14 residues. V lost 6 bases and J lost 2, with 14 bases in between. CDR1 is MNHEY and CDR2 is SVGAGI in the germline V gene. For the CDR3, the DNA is TGTGCCAGCAGAACCCTCCTTTTAGCCTACGAGCAGTACTTC. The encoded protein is CASRTLLLAYEQYF.

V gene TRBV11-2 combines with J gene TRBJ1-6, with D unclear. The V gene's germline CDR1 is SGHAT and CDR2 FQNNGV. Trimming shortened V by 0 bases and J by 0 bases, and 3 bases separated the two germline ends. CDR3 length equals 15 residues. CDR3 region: CASSLDSSYNSPLHF. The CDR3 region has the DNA TGTGCCAGCAGCTTAGACAGCTCCTATAATTCACCCCTCCACTTT.

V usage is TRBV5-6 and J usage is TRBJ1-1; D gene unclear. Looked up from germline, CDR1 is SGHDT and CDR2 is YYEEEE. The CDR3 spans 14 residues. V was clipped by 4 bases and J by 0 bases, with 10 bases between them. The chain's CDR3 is CASSGPQVNTEAFF. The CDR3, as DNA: TGTGCCAGCAGCGGTCCCCAAGTGAACACTGAAGCTTTCTTT.

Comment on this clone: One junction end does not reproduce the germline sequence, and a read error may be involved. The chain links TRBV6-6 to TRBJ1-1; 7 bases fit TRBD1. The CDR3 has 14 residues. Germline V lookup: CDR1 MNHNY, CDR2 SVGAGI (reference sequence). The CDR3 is CASSHSGGNTEAFF. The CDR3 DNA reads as TGTGCCAGCAGTCACTCAGGGGGGAACACTGAAGCTTTCTTT.

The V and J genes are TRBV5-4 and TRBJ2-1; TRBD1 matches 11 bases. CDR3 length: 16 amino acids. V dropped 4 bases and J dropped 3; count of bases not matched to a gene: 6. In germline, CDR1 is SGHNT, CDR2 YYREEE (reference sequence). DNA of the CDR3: TGTGCCAGCAGCCTTGGAGGGACAGGGGGCTACAATGAGCAGTTCTTC. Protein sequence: CASSLGGTGGYNEQFF.

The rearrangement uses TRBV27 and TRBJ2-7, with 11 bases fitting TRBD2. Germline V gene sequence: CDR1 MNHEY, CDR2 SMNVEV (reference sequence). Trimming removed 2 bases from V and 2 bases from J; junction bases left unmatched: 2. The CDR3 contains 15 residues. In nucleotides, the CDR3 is TGTGCCAGCAGTTTACTAGCGGGGGGCCCCTACGAGCAGTACTTC. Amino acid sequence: CASSLLAGGPYEQYF.

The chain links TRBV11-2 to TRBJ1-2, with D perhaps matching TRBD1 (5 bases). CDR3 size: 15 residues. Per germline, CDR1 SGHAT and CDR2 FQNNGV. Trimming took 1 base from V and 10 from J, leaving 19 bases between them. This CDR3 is CASSLGPGTLEFYTF. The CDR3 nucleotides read TGTGCCAGCAGCTTAGGACCCGGGACCCTCGAATTCTACACCTTC. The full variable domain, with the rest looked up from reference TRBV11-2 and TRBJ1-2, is EAGVAQSPRYKIIEKRQSVAFWCNPISGHATLYWYQQILGQGPKLLIQFQNNGVVDDSQLPKDRFSAERLKGVDSTLKIQPAKLEDSAVYLCASSLGPGTLEFYTFGSGTRLTVV.

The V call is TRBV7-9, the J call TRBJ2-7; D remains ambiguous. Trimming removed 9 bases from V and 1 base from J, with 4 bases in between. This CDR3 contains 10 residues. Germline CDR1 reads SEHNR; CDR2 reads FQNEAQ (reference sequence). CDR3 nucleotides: TGTGCCAGGTTGTCCTACGAGCAGTACTTC. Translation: CARLSYEQYF.

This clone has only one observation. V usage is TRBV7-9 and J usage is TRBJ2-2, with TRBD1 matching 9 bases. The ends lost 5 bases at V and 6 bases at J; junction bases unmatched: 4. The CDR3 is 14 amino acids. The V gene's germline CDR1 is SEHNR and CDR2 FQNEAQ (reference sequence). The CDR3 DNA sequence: TGTGCCAGCAGCCGGGACAGGGACGCCGGGGAGCTGTTTTTT. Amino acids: CASSRDRDAGELFF. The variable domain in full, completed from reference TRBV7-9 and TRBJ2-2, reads DTGVSQNPRHKITKRGQNVTFRCDPISEHNRLYWYRQTLGQGPEFLTYFQNEAQLEKSRLLSDRFSAERPKGSFSTLEIQRTEQGDSAMYLCASSRDRDAGELFFGEGSRLTVL.

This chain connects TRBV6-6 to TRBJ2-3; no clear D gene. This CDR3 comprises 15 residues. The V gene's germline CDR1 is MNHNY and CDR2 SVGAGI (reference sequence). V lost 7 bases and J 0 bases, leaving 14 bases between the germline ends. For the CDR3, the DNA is TGTGCCAGCAAGGTCTCCGGACGGAGCACAGATACGCAGTATTTT. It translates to CASKVSGRSTDTQYF.

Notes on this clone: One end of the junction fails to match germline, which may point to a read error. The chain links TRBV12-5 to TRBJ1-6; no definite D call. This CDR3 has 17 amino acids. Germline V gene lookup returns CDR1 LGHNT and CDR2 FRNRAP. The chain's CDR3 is CASVLGRGGSYNSPLHF. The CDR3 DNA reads TGTGCTAGTGTTTTGGGTCGGGGTGGCTCCTATAATTCACCCCTCCACTTT. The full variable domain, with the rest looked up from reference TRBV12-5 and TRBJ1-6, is DARVTQTPRHKVTEMGQEVTMRCQPILGHNTVFWYRQTMMQGLELLAYFRNRAPLDDSGMPKDRFSAEMPDATLATLKIQPSEPRDSAVYFCASVLGRGGSYNSPLHFGNGTRLTVT.

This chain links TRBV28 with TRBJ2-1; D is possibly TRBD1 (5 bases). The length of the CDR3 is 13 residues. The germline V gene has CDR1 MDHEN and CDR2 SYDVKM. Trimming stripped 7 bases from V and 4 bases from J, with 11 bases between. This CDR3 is CASTADSYNEQFF. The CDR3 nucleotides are TGTGCCAGCACCGCTGACAGTTACAATGAGCAGTTCTTC.

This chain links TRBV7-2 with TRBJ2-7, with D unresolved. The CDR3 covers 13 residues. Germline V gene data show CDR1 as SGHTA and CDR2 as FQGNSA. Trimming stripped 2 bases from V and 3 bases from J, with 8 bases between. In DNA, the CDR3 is TGTGCCAGCAGCTTATTGCCCCTCTACGAGCAGTACTTC. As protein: CASSLLPLYEQYF. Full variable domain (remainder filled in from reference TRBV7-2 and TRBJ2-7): GAGVSQSPSNKVTEKGKDVELRCDPISGHTALYWYRQSLGQGLEFLIYFQGNSAPDKSGLPSDRFSAERTGGSVSTLTIQRTQQEDSAVYLCASSLLPLYEQYFGPGTRLTVT.

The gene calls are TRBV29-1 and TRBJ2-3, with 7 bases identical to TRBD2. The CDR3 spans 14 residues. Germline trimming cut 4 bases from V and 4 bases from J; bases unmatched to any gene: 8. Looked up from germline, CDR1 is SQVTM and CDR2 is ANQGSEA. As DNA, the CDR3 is TGCAGCGTTGGGGTGACGGGGGGTTCAGATACGCAGTATTTT. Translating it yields CSVGVTGGSDTQYF.